The T cell receptor beta chain described here comes from a study of blood T cell repertoires in COVID-19 (TCRdb year 2020). Some background on the complete study: The collaborator samples originated in the United States, Italy and Spain and spanned the acute and convalescent phases of COVID-19. The prospective study material was composed of cDNA or gDNA derived from T cells, B-cell-depleted T cells, or PBMCs. A freely available public database, intended as a resource for researchers studying the immune response to SARS-CoV-2, is where the repertoires were released. A de-identified subject ID, COVID-19 status, age in years and sex were almost always included in the sample metadata. The samples were drawn from the first 160 participants of the ongoing ImmuneRACE study and from 1,200 or so subjects provided by 6 global collaborators. The dataset comprised deeply sampled blood TCRbeta repertoires from subjects exposed to, actively infected with, or recovered from COVID-19. Where HLA class I and class II types were available, the types were taken from metadata supplied by the sample provider, not from assay-based typing. What the study reported, not specific to this receptor: How much clinical and demographic metadata was included differed by source and by participant, and the metadata was provided uncurated.

From its cysteine to its phenylalanine, the CDR3 spans 16 amino acids. Here the CDR3 DNA is all that survives: 48 bases in frame from base 1. From a lookup of the germline V gene (reference sequence), CDR1 and CDR2 are LNHDA and SQIVND. V sheds 7 bases and J sheds 2 bases, leaving 18 bases between their ends. Comments on this clone: Its antigen is unknown. The sample holds no much larger clone one base away, and base qualities are not on file.

The immunoSEQ Assay, a bias-controlled multiplex PCR, was used to amplify TCRbeta CDR3 regions from genomic DNA. The published analysis was carried out like this. Nucleated cell counts per sample were estimated from amplification of reference gene primers within the assay. To quantify the absolute abundance of each unique TCRbeta CDR3 rearrangement, sequence reads were collapsed and filtered. Productive Simpson clonality was computed per sample as the square root of Simpson's diversity index over productive rearrangements. TCRdb mirrors the immuneACCESS table, restricted to in-frame sequences. Some clones are absent from its copies; in checked studies, under half trace to an unresolved V gene, and the reason for the others is unknown. The V and J calls and clone size come from that table; D and trimming were worked out from the DNA. In all, the sample holds 90,000 to 120,000 clones, and almost 85% of those were seen once. The biggest ten clones account for over 4% of the sample.

Each collaborating institution followed its own protocols to collect whole blood in K2EDTA tubes. For TCRbeta analysis, collaborators shipped samples in one of three forms: frozen whole blood, isolated PBMCs, or DNA extracted from either of those sample types. This receptor was obtained from a human donor in a cohort sampled during active COVID-19. This chain is built from TRBV19 and TRBJ1-3; confidence is insufficient to name the D gene. The sequencing input was peripheral blood. The DNA reads as follows: TGTGCCAGTAAGACCCGCGAGGCGGGGACTGGAAACACCATATATTTT. It translates to CASKTREAGTGNTIYF. Full variable domain (CDR3 extended with the reference TRBV19 and TRBJ1-3 proteins): DGGITQSPKYLFRKEGQNVTLSCEQNLNHDAMYWYRQDPGQGLRLIYYSQIVNDFQKGDIAEGYSVSREKKESFPLTVTSAQKNPTAFYLCASKTREAGTGNTIYFGEGSWLTVV.